The subject of this entry is one T cell receptor beta chain. Assay: immunoSEQ multiplex PCR; the TCRdb copy retains only in-frame clones and omits some. Of 470,000 or so clones listed, around 89% were seen once; the top ten hold 4.3%. The data were obtained in a study of blood T cell repertoires in COVID-19. Whole-study context: Sample material is recorded as cDNA or gDNA derived from T cells, B-cell-depleted T cells, or PBMCs.

CDR1 MNHEY and CDR2 SVGAGI come from the germline V gene. Trimming at V came to 7 bases and at J to 5 bases, leaving 9 bases not matched to a gene. The CDR3 contains 14 residues. Material: peripheral blood. The sequence came from a woman aged 30 to 39 with acute or convalescent COVID-19. V and J are TRBV6-5 and TRBJ1-2; 8 nucleotides agree with TRBD1. CDR3 in amino acids: CASNTAGGVYGYTF. The CDR3 nucleotides are TGTGCCAGCAACACTGCAGGGGGCGTTTATGGCTACACCTTC.